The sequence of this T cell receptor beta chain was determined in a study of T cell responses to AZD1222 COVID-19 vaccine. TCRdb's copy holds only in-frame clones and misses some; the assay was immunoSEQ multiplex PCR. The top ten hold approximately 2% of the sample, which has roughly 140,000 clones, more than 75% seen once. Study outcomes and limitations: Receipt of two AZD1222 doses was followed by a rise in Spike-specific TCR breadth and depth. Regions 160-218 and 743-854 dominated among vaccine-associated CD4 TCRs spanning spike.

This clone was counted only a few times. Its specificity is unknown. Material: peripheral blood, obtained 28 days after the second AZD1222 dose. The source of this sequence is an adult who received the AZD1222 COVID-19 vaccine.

The CDR3 loop reads CASSSRLAGLNEQFF. CDR3 in DNA: TGTGCCAGTAGTTCGCGGCTAGCGGGACTCAATGAGCAGTTCTTC. The genes are TRBV19 and TRBJ2-1; 9 bases line up with TRBD2. The CDR3 sequence is 15 residues long. V lost 5 bases to trimming and J lost 6 bases; unmatched junction nucleotides: 8. Germline V gene lookup returns CDR1 LNHDA and CDR2 SQIVND (reference sequence).